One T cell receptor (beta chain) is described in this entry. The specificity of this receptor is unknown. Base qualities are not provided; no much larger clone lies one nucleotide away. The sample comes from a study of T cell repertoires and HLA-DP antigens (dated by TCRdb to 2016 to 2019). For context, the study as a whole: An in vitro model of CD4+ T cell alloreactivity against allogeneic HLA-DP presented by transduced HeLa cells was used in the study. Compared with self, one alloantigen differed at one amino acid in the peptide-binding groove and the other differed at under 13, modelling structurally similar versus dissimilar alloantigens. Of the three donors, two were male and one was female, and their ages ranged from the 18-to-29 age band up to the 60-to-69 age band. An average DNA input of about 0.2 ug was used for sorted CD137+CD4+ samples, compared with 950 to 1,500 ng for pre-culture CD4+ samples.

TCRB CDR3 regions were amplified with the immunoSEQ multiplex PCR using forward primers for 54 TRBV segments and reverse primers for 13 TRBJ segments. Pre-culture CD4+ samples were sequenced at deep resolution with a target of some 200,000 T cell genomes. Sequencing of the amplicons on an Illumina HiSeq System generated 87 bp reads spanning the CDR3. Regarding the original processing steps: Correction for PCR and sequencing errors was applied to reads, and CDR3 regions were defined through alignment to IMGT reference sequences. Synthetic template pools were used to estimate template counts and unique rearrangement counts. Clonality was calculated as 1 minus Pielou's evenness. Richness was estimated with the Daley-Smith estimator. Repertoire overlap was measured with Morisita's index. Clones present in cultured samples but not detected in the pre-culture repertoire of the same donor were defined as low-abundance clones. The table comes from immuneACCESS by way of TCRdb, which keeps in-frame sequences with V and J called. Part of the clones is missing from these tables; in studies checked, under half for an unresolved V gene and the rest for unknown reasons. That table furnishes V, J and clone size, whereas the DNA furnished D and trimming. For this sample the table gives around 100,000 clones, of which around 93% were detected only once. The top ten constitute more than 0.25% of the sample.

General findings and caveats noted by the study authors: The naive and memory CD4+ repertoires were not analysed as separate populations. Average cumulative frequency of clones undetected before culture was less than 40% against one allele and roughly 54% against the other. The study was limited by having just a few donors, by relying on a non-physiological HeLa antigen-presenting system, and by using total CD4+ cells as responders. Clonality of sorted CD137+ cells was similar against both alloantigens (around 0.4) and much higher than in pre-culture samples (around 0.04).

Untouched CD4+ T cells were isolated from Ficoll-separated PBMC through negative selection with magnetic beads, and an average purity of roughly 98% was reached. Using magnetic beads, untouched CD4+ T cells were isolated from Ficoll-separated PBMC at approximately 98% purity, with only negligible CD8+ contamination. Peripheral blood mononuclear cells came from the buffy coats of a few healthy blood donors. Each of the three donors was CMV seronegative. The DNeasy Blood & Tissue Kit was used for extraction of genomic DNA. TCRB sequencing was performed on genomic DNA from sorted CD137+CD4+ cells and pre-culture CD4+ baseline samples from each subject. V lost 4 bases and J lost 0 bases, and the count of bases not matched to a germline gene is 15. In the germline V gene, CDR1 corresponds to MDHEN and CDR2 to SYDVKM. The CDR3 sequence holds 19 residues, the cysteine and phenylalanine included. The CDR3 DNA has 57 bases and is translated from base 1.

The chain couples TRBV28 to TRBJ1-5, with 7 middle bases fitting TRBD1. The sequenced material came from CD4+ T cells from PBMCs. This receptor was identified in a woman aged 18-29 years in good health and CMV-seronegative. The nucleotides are TGTGCCAGCAGTTCAGTACAGGGGACCGTACCTTATAGCAATCAGCCCCAGCATTTT. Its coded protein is CASSSVQGTVPYSNQPQHF. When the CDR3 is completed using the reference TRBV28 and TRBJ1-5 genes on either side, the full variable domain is DVKVTQSSRYLVKRTGEKVFLECVQDMDHENMFWYRQDPGLGLRLIYFSYDVKMKEKGDIPEGYSVSREKKERFSLILESASTNQTSMYLCASSSVQGTVPYSNQPQHFGDGTRLSIL.